These 32 T cell receptor beta chains came from one sample sequenced in a study of blood T cell repertoires in COVID-19. Profiled with immunoSEQ multiplex PCR; TCRdb holds only in-frame clones, not every one. The sample has 410,000 or so clones, around 89% seen once. What was sequenced was peripheral blood. The receptor source for this set is a woman between 35 and 50 years old with COVID-19, enrolled during active disease.

The chain recombines TRBV5-6 with TRBJ2-3, with TRBD1 identical over 10 bases. Losses at the gene ends were 6 bases for V and 5 bases for J; bases not matched to a gene: 12. Germline V gene data show CDR1 as SGHDT and CDR2 as YYEEEE. The CDR3 extends over 16 amino acids. The CDR3 spells CASTGQGLAGIDTQYF. CDR3 nucleotide sequence: TGTGCCAGCACGGGACAGGGGTTAGCGGGGATAGATACGCAGTATTTT.

This chain uses TRBV7-9 with TRBJ1-5, with TRBD1 matching 7 bases. Germline V lookup: CDR1 SEHNR, CDR2 FQNEAQ (reference sequence). The V gene end was trimmed by 0 bases and the J gene end by 0 bases; junction bases not matched to a gene: 8. The CDR3 consists of 18 residues. Here the CDR3 reads CASSLAQTGLYSNQPQHF. The CDR3 DNA reads TGTGCCAGCAGCTTAGCCCAGACAGGGTTATATAGCAATCAGCCCCAGCATTTT. The variable domain in full, with the rest retrieved from reference TRBV7-9 and TRBJ1-5, is DTGVSQNPRHKITKRGQNVTFRCDPISEHNRLYWYRQTLGQGPEFLTYFQNEAQLEKSRLLSDRFSAERPKGSFSTLEIQRTEQGDSAMYLCASSLAQTGLYSNQPQHFGDGTRLSIL.

There are a few counts of this clone. This chain joins TRBV10-1 and TRBJ1-6, with D possibly TRBD1 on 6 matching bases. This CDR3 has 12 residues. Trimming took 7 bases from V and 12 from J, leaving 13 bases between them. Per germline, CDR1 WNHNN and CDR2 SYGVQD (reference sequence). The CDR3 here is CASKQGALPLHF. For the CDR3, the DNA is TGCGCCAGCAAACAGGGCGCTCTACCCCTCCACTTT.

V usage is TRBV7-2 and J usage is TRBJ1-5; 7 nucleotides line up with TRBD1. V lost 5 bases and J lost 1; bases outside the gene matches: 5. CDR3 length equals 15 residues. The germline CDR1 and CDR2 sequences are SGHTA and FQGNSA. This CDR3 reads CASSPRGDSNQPQHF. The DNA for the CDR3 is TGTGCCAGCAGCCCCAGGGGGGACAGCAATCAGCCCCAGCATTTT.

The V gene is TRBV7-3, the J gene TRBJ2-3, with TRBD2 identical over 8 bases. The CDR3 contains 15 residues. Unmatched junction bases numbered 2, after V lost 2 bases and J lost 1 base. Germline V gene data show CDR1 as SGHTA and CDR2 as FQGTGA. CDR3 in DNA: TGTGCCAGCAGCTTAGTCGGGGGGGGCACAGATACGCAGTATTTT. It is translated as CASSLVGGGTDTQYF.

This clone is a singleton in its sample. The chain carries TRBV6-1 and TRBJ1-5; 8 nucleotides match TRBD1. The germline V gene encodes CDR1 MNHNS and CDR2 SASEGT. This CDR3 is built from 16 residues. The J segment lost 4 bases and the V segment lost 4 bases, leaving 9 bases of the junction unmatched. CDR3 nucleotide sequence: TGTGCCAGCAGTGCTTTTCGGACAGGGCTAAATCAGCCCCAGCATTTT. Residues: CASSAFRTGLNQPQHF.

The V call is TRBV19, the J call TRBJ1-4; TRBD1 is a possible D gene (5 bases). Germline assignment: CDR1 LNHDA and CDR2 SQIVND (reference sequence). Trimming cost V 3 bases and J 12 bases, with 23 bases left between them. The CDR3 consists of 16 residues. CDR3 nucleotides: TGTGCCAGTAGTATTATGAGACTGAAGGGGCCCACGGAACTGTTTTTT. Its translation is CASSIMRLKGPTELFF. The full variable domain, with the rest looked up from reference TRBV19 and TRBJ1-4, is DGGITQSPKYLFRKEGQNVTLSCEQNLNHDAMYWYRQDPGQGLRLIYYSQIVNDFQKGDIAEGYSVSREKKESFPLTVTSAQKNPTAFYLCASSIMRLKGPTELFFGSGTQLSVL.

This clone was picked up one time. This chain uses TRBV6-5 with TRBJ2-5; TRBD2 agrees at 8 bases. The germline CDR1 and CDR2 sequences are MNHEY and SVGAGI. Trimming cost V 5 bases and J 1 base; bases outside gene matches: 3. The CDR3 is 14 residues long. The CDR3 is CASSPGGGQETQYF. In nucleotides, the CDR3 is TGTGCCAGCAGTCCGGGGGGGGGCCAAGAGACCCAGTACTTC.

This chain connects TRBV2 to TRBJ1-6; unclear D gene. The germline V gene has CDR1 SNHLY and CDR2 FYNNEI. The CDR3 runs 14 residues. The V end lost 3 bases, the J end lost 7 bases, and 10 bases lay between the germline ends. Here the CDR3 DNA reads TGTGCCAGCAGTGAGGAGCAGCGAAATTCACCCCTCCACTTT. It specifies CASSEEQRNSPLHF.

J is TRBJ1-2 and V is TRBV12-3 or TRBV12-4; no reliable D call. V lost 3 bases and J lost 0, with 5 bases in between. The CDR3 runs to 13 residues. The CDR3 reads CASSFGANYGYTF. CDR3 in DNA: TGTGCCAGCAGTTTTGGAGCTAACTATGGCTACACCTTC.

This clone was seen only once. The J gene is TRBJ1-4, the V gene TRBV4-3; D not certain. Between the trimmed V and J ends, which lost 0 bases and 8 bases, there was a span of 16 bases. The CDR3 totals 16 residues. CDR1 and CDR2 (germline): LGHNA, YSLEER. The CDR3 region is CASSQDPGMGNEKLFF. The DNA of the CDR3 is TGCGCCAGCAGCCAAGATCCGGGGATGGGGAACGAAAAACTGTTTTTT.

CDR3 coding DNA: TGTGCCAGCAGTTACTTGGAGCAGACTCATGGTGCCCAGTACTTC. This codes for CASSYLEQTHGAQYF. The genes are TRBV6-2 or TRBV6-3 and TRBJ2-5; the D is unclear. The CDR3 runs to 15 residues. Trimming cost V 1 base and J 9 bases, with 18 bases left between them. CDR1 MNHEY and CDR2 SVGEGT come from the germline V gene.

The chain combines TRBV10-1 with TRBJ1-5, with TRBD1 matching 8 bases. Trimming took 4 bases from V and 3 from J; bases not matched to a gene: 2. Germline V gives CDR1 WNHNN, CDR2 SYGVQD (reference sequence). The CDR3 loop spans 14 amino acids. The chain's CDR3 is CASSGQGINQPQHF. In DNA, the CDR3 is TGCGCCAGCAGTGGACAGGGGATCAATCAGCCCCAGCATTTT.

This clone has just a few counts. The V and J genes are TRBV5-5 and TRBJ2-1; 10 bases fit TRBD1. The V and J ends lost 3 bases and 7 bases, in that order; junction bases with no gene match: 10. The CDR3 runs 16 residues. Per the germline V gene, CDR1 is SGHKS and CDR2 is YYEKEE (reference sequence). CDR3: CASSYNPGQGWNEQFF. In DNA form, the CDR3 reads TGTGCCAGCAGCTATAACCCGGGACAGGGGTGGAATGAGCAGTTCTTC.

The chain employs TRBV10-1 and TRBJ1-1; 12 nucleotides line up with TRBD1. The CDR3 extends over 16 amino acids. The ends lost 7 bases at V and 3 bases at J; junction bases unmatched: 9. Germline assignment: CDR1 WNHNN and CDR2 SYGVQD (reference sequence). The CDR3 DNA reads as TGCGCCAGCACCCGGGACAGGGGGCCGGGGTACACTGAAGCTTTCTTT. Its translation is CASTRDRGPGYTEAFF.

This chain links TRBV5-5 with TRBJ2-1, with D possibly being TRBD2 (5 bases). The germline V gene has CDR1 SGHKS and CDR2 YYEKEE (reference sequence). CDR3 length equals 15 residues. The V end lost 1 base, the J end lost 4 bases, and 12 bases lay between the germline ends. For the CDR3, the DNA is TGTGCCAGCAGCTTGTCGGGATTCCCATACAATGAGCAGTTCTTC. This codes for CASSLSGFPYNEQFF.

The rearrangement joins TRBV14 to TRBJ2-3, with D maybe TRBD2 (7 bases). The CDR3 is 16 amino acids. V was shortened by 1 base and J by 5 bases, with 16 bases between the two germline ends. In germline, CDR1 is SGHDN, CDR2 FVKESK. CDR3 DNA: TGTGCCAGCAGCCAAGGTCGGGGGGCGAGTGGAGATACGCAGTATTTT. This encodes CASSQGRGASGDTQYF.

CDR3: CASSGRVPYEQYF. The DNA of the CDR3 is TGTGCCAGCAGCGGCAGGGTCCCCTACGAGCAGTACTTC. This rearrangement joins TRBV3-1 (or the pseudogene TRBV3-2) to TRBJ2-7, with a weak D call TRBD1 (5 bases). Germline V lookup: CDR1 LGHDT, CDR2 YNNKEL (reference sequence). The CDR3 has 13 amino acids. Trimming pared 5 bases from V and 2 bases from J, leaving 10 bases between.

This sequence joins TRBV2 and TRBJ2-2; TRBD2 matches 9 bases. The junction had 6 bases not matched to a gene; V was cut back by 7 bases and J by 3 bases. The CDR3 has 15 amino acids. From germline, CDR1 is SNHLY and CDR2 FYNNEI. The CDR3: CASKSASGDTGELFF. CDR3 coding DNA: TGTGCCAGCAAGTCCGCTAGCGGGGACACCGGGGAGCTGTTTTTT.

This chain connects TRBV28 to TRBJ2-7; D is unclear. The germline V gene encodes CDR1 MDHEN and CDR2 SYDVKM. The CDR3 extends over 14 amino acids. Trimming removed 4 bases at V and 7 bases at J, with 17 bases between. This chain's CDR3 is CASSSRWSLVEQYF. Here the CDR3 DNA reads TGTGCCAGCAGTTCCCGGTGGTCTCTTGTGGAGCAGTACTTC.

The chain carries TRBV11-2 and TRBJ2-1; the match to TRBD2 covers 14 bases. Germline assignment: CDR1 SGHAT and CDR2 FQNNGV. V shed 5 bases and J 7 bases; nucleotides not matched to a gene: 4. The CDR3 contains 15 residues. CDR3 residues: CASSRGLAGVNEQFF. CDR3 sequence (DNA): TGTGCCAGCAGCCGGGGACTAGCGGGAGTAAATGAGCAGTTCTTC.

The V and J genes are TRBV5-4 and TRBJ1-2; TRBD1 matches 8 bases. CDR3 length: 14 residues. J lost 0 bases, V lost 5 bases, and 3 bases had no gene match. CDR1 is SGHNT, CDR2 YYREEE, per germline (reference sequence). This CDR3 reads CASRSQGANYGYTF. CDR3 nucleotide sequence: TGTGCCAGCAGATCACAGGGGGCTAACTATGGCTACACCTTC.

This chain joins TRBV6-5 and TRBJ1-1; no firm D call. Germline loops: CDR1 MNHEY, CDR2 SVGAGI. CDR3 length: 15 amino acids. Trimming took off 6 bases at V and 4 bases at J, with 18 bases between the two ends. CDR3 DNA sequence: TGTGCCAGCAGGAGACTTGAGGGAACCGTCACTGAAGCTTTCTTT. This translates into CASRRLEGTVTEAFF.

This clone was detected only once. V and J are TRBV7-9 and TRBJ1-1; tentative D call: TRBD1 (5 bases). CDR1 and CDR2 from the germline V gene are SEHNR and FQNEAQ (reference sequence). The CDR3 runs to 15 residues. V was cut by 5 bases and J by 2 bases, with 15 bases left in between. The CDR3 sequence is CASSKDGGVNTEAFF. CDR3 nucleotides: TGTGCCAGCAGCAAGGATGGGGGGGTAAACACTGAAGCTTTCTTT.

The chain carries TRBV19 and TRBJ1-2; 8 positions agree with TRBD1. This CDR3 has 17 residues. J gave up 6 bases and V 9 bases, and 21 bases lay outside the gene matches. The germline V gene has CDR1 LNHDA and CDR2 SQIVND (reference sequence). The CDR3 sequence is CASGDRKTPYGTDGYTF. The CDR3, as DNA: TGTGCCAGCGGGGACAGGAAGACACCCTACGGGACCGATGGCTACACCTTC.

V usage is TRBV4-1 and J usage is TRBJ2-3; TRBD2 might be the D (6 bases). Germline assignment: CDR1 MGHRA and CDR2 YSYEKL. This CDR3 has 20 amino acids. V was cut by 0 bases and J by 2 bases, with 24 bases left in between. Here the CDR3 reads CASSQDLPSVPGGDTDTQYF. As DNA, the CDR3 is TGCGCCAGCAGCCAAGATCTCCCCTCTGTTCCCGGAGGGGACACAGATACGCAGTATTTT.

This chain links TRBV28 with TRBJ2-7; no firm D call. In germline, CDR1 is MDHEN, CDR2 SYDVKM. V shed 5 bases and J shed 3 bases, with 17 bases lying between them. This CDR3 has 15 residues. CDR3 loop: CASSPRQPHLYEQYF. The CDR3 coding sequence is TGTGCCAGCAGTCCCAGGCAGCCACACCTCTACGAGCAGTACTTC.

The sample holds one count of this clone. The genes are TRBV6-5 and TRBJ2-5; a weak D match, TRBD1 (5 bases). The CDR3 has 12 residues. Germline CDR1 is MNHEY and CDR2 is SVGAGI. V lost 8 bases to trimming and J lost 5 bases, with 12 bases between them. CDR3 sequence reads: CASGAVRETQYF. The CDR3 nucleotides read TGTGCCAGCGGGGCCGTCCGGGAGACCCAGTACTTC.

V gene TRBV5-1 combines with J gene TRBJ1-1, with 7 bases matching TRBD1. Losses at the gene ends were 3 bases for V and 2 bases for J; bases not matched to a gene: 7. This CDR3 contains 15 residues. The germline V gene has CDR1 SGHRS and CDR2 YFSETQ. The DNA of the CDR3 is TGCGCCAGCAGCTCCTCATACAGGGGAAACACTGAAGCTTTCTTT. Translation gives CASSSSYRGNTEAFF.

V gene TRBV7-2 combines with J gene TRBJ2-2; 9 bases agree with TRBD1. With V trimmed by 0 bases and J by 5 bases, 4 bases remained unmatched. This CDR3 is built from 16 residues. Germline V gene sequence: CDR1 SGHTA, CDR2 FQGNSA. The CDR3 DNA follows: TGTGCCAGCAGCTTAGCGCCCGGGACAGGGACCGGGGAGCTGTTTTTT. This gives the protein CASSLAPGTGTGELFF.

The chain is built from TRBV19 and TRBJ1-6; 9 positions agree with TRBD1. This CDR3 spans 14 amino acids. CDR1 is LNHDA, CDR2 SQIVND, per germline (reference sequence). Trimming at V came to 5 bases and at J to 4 bases, leaving 0 bases not matched to a gene. This CDR3 reads CASSDRGYNSPLHF. The CDR3 DNA reads TGTGCCAGTAGTGACAGGGGGTATAATTCACCCCTCCACTTT.

The CDR3 is CASSLGTGGGNQPQHF. The CDR3 DNA sequence: TGCGCCAGCAGCTTGGGGACAGGGGGAGGCAATCAGCCCCAGCATTTT. V usage is TRBV5-1 and J usage is TRBJ1-5; 10 bases align to TRBD1. This CDR3 has 16 residues. V dropped 0 bases and J dropped 2; count of bases not matched to a gene: 2. Per germline, CDR1 SGHRS and CDR2 YFSETQ.